Included here is one T cell receptor beta chain sequence, with context. This clone has just a few counts. Its antigen specificity is not known. No much larger clone exists at a distance of one base, and base qualities are not known. The germline V gene sets CDR1 to SGHVS and CDR2 to FQNEAQ. The junction shows trimming of 4 bases on V and 4 bases on J, plus 17 bases between the germline ends. The CDR3 measures 16 amino acids from cysteine to phenylalanine. This entry keeps only the CDR3 DNA: 48 bases, framed from base 1. The data originate from a study of beta chain features in type 1 diabetes listed by TCRdb under 2018. Looking at the study overall: Mean age, gender distribution, total cell number and subset yield did not differ between patients and healthy donors. A total of roughly 100 million sorted cells were examined across all samples, and RNA yield correlated strongly with the number of cells per subset. In the study, TCRB repertoires of sorted circulating CD4+ T cell subsets from recently diagnosed type 1 diabetes patients were compared with those of matched healthy donors. Naive and central memory subsets were obtained from all 28 donors, but regulatory and stem cell-like memory subsets were isolated from only 8 patients and roughly eight healthy donors.

The entire amount of isolated RNA was reverse transcribed using the High Capacity cDNA Reverse Transcription Kit, so the sequenced TCRB transcripts were expressed ones. Deep immunoSEQ sequencing was applied to naive, central memory and regulatory T cell samples, giving an average of roughly 3.5 million total reads per sample. Sorted cells were lysed in RLT buffer and RNA was extracted with DNase-treated RNeasy Micro or Mini kits, depending on cell number. Each cell subset was processed on its own to prevent cross-contamination, while patient and healthy donor samples were processed together. The immunoSEQ multiplex PCR was used to amplify TCRB sequences from cDNA, generating 87-bp fragments that spanned the CDR3 region. Amplicons were sequenced on the Illumina HiSeq platform. On the study's bioinformatics: Synthetic template baselines were used to correct PCR bias computationally, reads within Hamming distance 2 were collapsed, and singletons that could not be merged were discarded. Reads were aligned against IMGT so that V, D and J genes, CDR3 length and insertions or deletions at six rearrangement sites could be assigned. Within each subset, clonotype counts were normalized to sorted cell number, after which true diversity and Gini coefficients were computed with the tcR R package. The overlap coefficient, calculated on TCRB nucleotide sequences, was used to quantify repertoire sharing. TCRdb obtained this table from immuneACCESS and retained in-frame rearrangements with V and J assigned. These tables miss some clones; where compared with another copy, unresolved V genes account for less than half of the shortfall, and the remainder is unexplained. That table furnishes V, J and clone size, whereas the DNA furnished D and trimming. The sample yields around 140,000 clones; 7% to 10% were counted once. Approximately 0.7% of the sample goes to the ten largest clones.

What the study reported, not specific to this receptor: In all four CD4+ subsets, TCRB CDR3 length was moderately but significantly shorter in type 1 diabetes patients. Because cDNA was sequenced instead of genomic DNA, highly expressing activated cells could be over-represented, though the groups showed no difference in activation or CD3 levels. Naive, central memory and regulatory TCRB repertoires appeared to be more similar among patients than among healthy donors. PCR may preferentially amplify shorter templates, but because patient and control samples were amplified and corrected together, any resulting skew would affect both groups equally. Fewer insertions and more nucleotide deletions at VDJ recombination sites were observed in patients with type 1 diabetes, implying thymic rearrangement abnormalities. Only small numbers of individuals were included in the HLA sub-analyses, which left unresolved whether HLA type had any influence on TCRB rearrangement.

Each donor gave one peripheral blood draw, approximately 110 mL on average, collected into heparinised tubes. Naive, central memory, regulatory and stem cell-like memory CD4+ T cells were sorted on a BD FACSAria II using a panel including CD45RO, CCR7, CD25, CD127, CD95 and CD27. All sorted populations exceeded 98% purity. Right away, PBMCs were isolated by Lymphoprep density gradient centrifugation and were stained directly, with no culture step. To minimize batch effects, samples were stained and sorted in pairs, one healthy donor with one patient per experiment. Sequenced sample: central memory CD4+ T cells from blood. The sequence links TRBV7-8 to TRBJ1-5; TRBD1 is a weak D gene call, 5 bases matching. The clonotype comes from a man aged 25-45 years with type 1 diabetes. The CDR3 region reads CASSSQGSRQNQPQHF. The DNA sequence reads TGTGCCAGCAGCTCTCAGGGTTCACGCCAAAATCAGCCCCAGCATTTT.